These 9 T cell receptor beta chains were sequenced from one sample in a study of T cells after yellow fever vaccination. TCRdb analysed the 5' RACE reads with MiXCR anew, one entry per CDR3 protein. The sample lists some 250,000 distinct CDR3 sequences; about 3.5% were seen once. The source was PBMCs, collected 15 days after the yellow fever booster vaccination. These receptor sequences come from a young man who received the YFV17D yellow fever vaccine.

In this sample, this clonotype turned up many times. The chain has TRBV28 and TRBJ2-4; D possibly corresponds to TRBD1 (6 bases). Trimming pared 6 bases from V and 0 bases from J, leaving 27 bases between. The CDR3 is made up of 20 amino acids. Germline assignment: CDR1 MDHEN and CDR2 SYDVKM. The CDR3 protein is CASSRRQAIPGTLAKNIQYF. The CDR3 DNA reads as TGTGCCAGCAGCCGGAGACAGGCAATACCCGGAACATTAGCCAAAAACATTCAGTACTTC.

This clonotype occurred many times. The rearrangement links TRBV18 to TRBJ2-1; D is possibly TRBD1 (5 bases). V was trimmed by 0 bases and J by 7 bases, leaving 10 bases between them. Germline assignment: CDR1 KGHSH and CDR2 LQKENI. CDR3 length: 14 amino acids. CDR3 protein: CASSPPSGANEQFF. The CDR3 DNA is TGTGCCAGCTCACCACCGAGTGGGGCGAATGAGCAGTTCTTC.

This clonotype was counted at least ten times. The V call is TRBV18, the J call TRBJ2-7; D gene unclear. The V gene's germline CDR1 is KGHSH and CDR2 LQKENI. This CDR3 comprises 11 residues. Trimming removed 2 bases at V and 6 bases at J, with 5 bases between. The DNA for the CDR3 is TGTGCCAGCTCACCAGAGCGCGAGCAGTACTTC. It codes for CASSPEREQYF. The full variable domain, completed using reference TRBV18 and TRBJ2-7, is NAGVMQNPRHLVRRRGQEARLRCSPMKGHSHVYWYRQLPEEGLKFMVYLQKENIIDESGMPKERFSAEFPKEGPSILRIQQVVRGDSAAYFCASSPEREQYFGPGTRLTVT.

This clonotype occurred many times. The chain joins TRBV20-1 to TRBJ2-7; D tentatively reads TRBD1 or TRBD2 (5 bases each). With 6 bases removed from V and 3 bases from J, the gap between germline ends came to 12 bases. This CDR3 comprises 12 residues. Looked up from germline, CDR1 is DFQATT and CDR2 is SNEGSKA (reference sequence). In nucleotides, the CDR3 is TGCAGTGCACGGGACGGAAACTACGAGCAGTACTTC. It is translated as CSARDGNYEQYF.

This clonotype was detected only a few times. The chain couples TRBV5-1 to TRBJ1-6, with TRBD1 as a possible D gene (5 bases). The V end lost 0 bases, the J end lost 6 bases, and 10 bases lay between the germline ends. The length of the CDR3 is 15 residues. Germline CDR1 is SGHRS and CDR2 is YFSETQ. The CDR3 nucleotides are TGCGCCAGCAGCTTGGGACAGCATTTTAATTCACCCCTCCACTTT. Its protein product is CASSLGQHFNSPLHF.

This clonotype was detected ten times or more. The V call is TRBV5-6, the J call TRBJ2-7; D is uncertain. CDR1 SGHDT and CDR2 YYEEEE come from the germline V gene. V lost 4 bases to trimming and J lost 2 bases, with 16 bases between them. The CDR3 extends over 15 amino acids. CDR3 residues: CASSAAGSGTYEQYF. The CDR3, as DNA: TGTGCCAGCAGCGCCGCCGGGTCTGGTACCTACGAGCAGTACTTC.

This clonotype occurred many times. The V call is TRBV6-5, the J call TRBJ1-2, with a tentative D call TRBD1 (5 bases). Trimming shortened V by 1 base and J by 8 bases, and 5 bases separated the two germline ends. The V gene's germline CDR1 is MNHEY and CDR2 SVGAGI. The CDR3 is 11 amino acids. The CDR3 here is CASSYWGGYTF. In DNA, the CDR3 is TGTGCCAGCAGTTACTGGGGCGGCTACACCTTC.

In its sample, this clonotype was seen many times. The chain employs TRBV5-1 and TRBJ2-7; TRBD1 is a possible D gene (5 bases). This CDR3 spans 14 amino acids. From germline, CDR1 is SGHRS and CDR2 YFSETQ. V lost 2 bases and J lost 3, with 12 bases in between. The CDR3 is CASSFDSSFYEQYV. The CDR3 nucleotides are TGCGCCAGCAGCTTCGACAGCTCCTTCTACGAGCAGTACGTC.

This clonotype was picked up many times. The chain employs TRBV7-9 and TRBJ1-4, with D unclear. Trimming removed 7 bases at V and 4 bases at J, with 13 bases between. There are 14 residues in the CDR3. Germline V gene lookup returns CDR1 SEHNR and CDR2 FQNEAQ (reference sequence). For the CDR3, the DNA is TGTGCCAGCACCCCCGACGGGGTTAATGAAAAACTGTTTTTT. Encoded protein: CASTPDGVNEKLFF. The full variable domain, its missing parts supplied by reference TRBV7-9 and TRBJ1-4, is DTGVSQNPRHKITKRGQNVTFRCDPISEHNRLYWYRQTLGQGPEFLTYFQNEAQLEKSRLLSDRFSAERPKGSFSTLEIQRTEQGDSAMYLCASTPDGVNEKLFFGSGTQLSVL.